The clone carrying this T cell receptor (beta chain) was counted a few times. The target antigen is unknown. RNA was isolated and reverse transcribed to cDNA, the sequencing template. Using immunoSEQ multiplex PCR, the repertoire was profiled, and TCRdb retains in-frame clones only, with some absent. The sample records roughly 97,000 clones, around 45% being singletons. Both peripheral blood and punch biopsies of lesional scalp skin were obtained from patients who had alopecia areata. The data stem from a study of CD8+ T cells in alopecia areata. CDR3 length: 14 amino acids. V lost 2 bases and J 5 bases, leaving 10 bases between the germline ends. Germline CDR1 is MDHEN and CDR2 is SYDVKM. Study conclusions and caveats: Alphabeta T cells residing in normal skin are also sequenced in scalp samples. Possibly as an HLA-related effect, TCR sharing across patients appeared less clear than in mice.

The chain joins TRBV28 to TRBJ1-5; D unclear. This receptor was identified in a human donor with alopecia areata. The specimen was CD4+ T cells sorted from blood. The CDR3 is CASSLGQYYQPQHF. DNA for the CDR3: TGTGCCAGCAGTTTAGGGCAGTATTATCAGCCCCAGCATTTT.